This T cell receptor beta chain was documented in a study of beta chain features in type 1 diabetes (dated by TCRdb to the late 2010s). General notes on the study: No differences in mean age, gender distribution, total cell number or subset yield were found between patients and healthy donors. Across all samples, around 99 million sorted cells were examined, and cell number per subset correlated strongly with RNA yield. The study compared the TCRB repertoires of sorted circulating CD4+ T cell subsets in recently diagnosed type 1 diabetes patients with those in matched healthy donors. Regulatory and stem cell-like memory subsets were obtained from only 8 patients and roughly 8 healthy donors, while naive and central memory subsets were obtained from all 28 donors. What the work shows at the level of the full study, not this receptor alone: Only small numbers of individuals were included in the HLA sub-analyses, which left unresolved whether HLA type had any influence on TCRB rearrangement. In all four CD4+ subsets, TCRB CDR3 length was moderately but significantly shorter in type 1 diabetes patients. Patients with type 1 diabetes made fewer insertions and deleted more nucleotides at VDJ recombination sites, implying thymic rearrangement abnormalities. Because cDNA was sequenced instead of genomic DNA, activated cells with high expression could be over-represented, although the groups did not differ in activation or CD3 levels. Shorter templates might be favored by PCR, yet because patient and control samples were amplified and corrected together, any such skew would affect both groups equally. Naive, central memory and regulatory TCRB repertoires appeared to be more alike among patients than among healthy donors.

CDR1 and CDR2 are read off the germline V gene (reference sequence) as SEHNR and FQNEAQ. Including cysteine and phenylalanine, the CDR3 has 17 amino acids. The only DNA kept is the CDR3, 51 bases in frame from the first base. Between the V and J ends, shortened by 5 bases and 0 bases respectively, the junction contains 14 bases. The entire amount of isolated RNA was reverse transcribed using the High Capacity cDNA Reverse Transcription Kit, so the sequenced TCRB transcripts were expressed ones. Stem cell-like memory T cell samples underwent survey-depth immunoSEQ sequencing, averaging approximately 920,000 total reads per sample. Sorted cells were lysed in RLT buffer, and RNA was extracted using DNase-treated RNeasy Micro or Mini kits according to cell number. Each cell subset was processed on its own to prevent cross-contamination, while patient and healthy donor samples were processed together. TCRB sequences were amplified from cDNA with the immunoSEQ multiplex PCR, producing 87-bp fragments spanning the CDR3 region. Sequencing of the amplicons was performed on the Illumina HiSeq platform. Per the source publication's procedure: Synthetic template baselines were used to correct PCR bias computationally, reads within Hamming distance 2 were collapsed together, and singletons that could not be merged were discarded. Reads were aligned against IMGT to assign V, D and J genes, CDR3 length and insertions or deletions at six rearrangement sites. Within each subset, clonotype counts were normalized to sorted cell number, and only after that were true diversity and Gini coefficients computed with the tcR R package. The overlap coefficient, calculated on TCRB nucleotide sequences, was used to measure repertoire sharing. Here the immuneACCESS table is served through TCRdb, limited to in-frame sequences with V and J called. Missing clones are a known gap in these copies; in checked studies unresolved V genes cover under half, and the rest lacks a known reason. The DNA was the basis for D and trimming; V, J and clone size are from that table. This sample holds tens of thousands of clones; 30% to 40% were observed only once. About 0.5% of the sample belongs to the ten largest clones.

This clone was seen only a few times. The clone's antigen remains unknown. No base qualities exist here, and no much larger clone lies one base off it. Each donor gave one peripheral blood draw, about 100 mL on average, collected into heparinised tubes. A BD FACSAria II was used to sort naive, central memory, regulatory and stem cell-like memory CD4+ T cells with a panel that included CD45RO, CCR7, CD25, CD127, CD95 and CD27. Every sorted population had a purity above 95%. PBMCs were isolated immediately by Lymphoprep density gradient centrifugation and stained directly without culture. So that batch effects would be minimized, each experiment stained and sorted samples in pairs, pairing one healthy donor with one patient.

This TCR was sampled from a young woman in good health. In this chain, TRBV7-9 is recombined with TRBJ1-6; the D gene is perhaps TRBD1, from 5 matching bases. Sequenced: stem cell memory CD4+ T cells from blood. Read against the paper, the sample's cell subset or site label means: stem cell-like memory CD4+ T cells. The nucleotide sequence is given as TGTGCCAGCAGCCTTATGTCCGGGGGCTCCTATAATTCACCCCTCCACTTT. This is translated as CASSLMSGGSYNSPLHF.